The clone carrying this T cell receptor (beta chain) was observed a few times. The antigen remains undetermined. The data were obtained in a study of T-cell memory formation after mild COVID-19. Overall study results and limits: Some responding clones appeared in pre-infection memory, suggesting cross-reactive memory joined. There was a balanced CD4/CD8 profile in clones contracting day 15 to 85, and later expanders leaned CD4+.

The CDR3 has 16 amino acids. V was clipped by 2 bases and J by 4 bases, with 17 bases between them. CDR1 is MGHRA and CDR2 is YSYEKL in the germline V gene. MiXCR, run by TCRdb on the 5' RACE reads, gives a single entry per CDR3 protein. The table records 30,000 to 50,000 distinct CDR3 sequences, about 6.1% of them present only once. The clonotype originates from an adult who had mild COVID-19 (a few samples of this study predate the infection). Cell type and time point are not known. Sequenced: PBMCs or a T cell subset sorted from them (not recorded which). This sequence joins TRBV4-1 and TRBJ1-1, with D maybe TRBD1 (5 bases). CDR3 coding DNA: TGCGCCAGCAGCCAATCGGGACGGGGATTCGTCACTGAAGCTTTCTTT. It codes for CASSQSGRGFVTEAFF.